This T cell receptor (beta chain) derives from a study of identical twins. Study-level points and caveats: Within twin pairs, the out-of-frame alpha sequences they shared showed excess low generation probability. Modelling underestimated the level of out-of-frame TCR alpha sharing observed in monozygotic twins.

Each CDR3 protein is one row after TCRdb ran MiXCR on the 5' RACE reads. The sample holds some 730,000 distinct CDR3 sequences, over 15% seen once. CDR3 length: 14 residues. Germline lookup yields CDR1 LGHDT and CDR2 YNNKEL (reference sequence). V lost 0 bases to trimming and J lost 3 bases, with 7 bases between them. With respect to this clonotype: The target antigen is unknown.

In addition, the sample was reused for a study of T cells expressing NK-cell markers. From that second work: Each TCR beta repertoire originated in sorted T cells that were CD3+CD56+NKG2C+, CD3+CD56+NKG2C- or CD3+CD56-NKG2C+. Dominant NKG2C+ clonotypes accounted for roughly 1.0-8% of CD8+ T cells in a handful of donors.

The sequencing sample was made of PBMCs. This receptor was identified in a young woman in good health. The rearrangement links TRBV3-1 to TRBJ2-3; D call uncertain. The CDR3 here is CASSQDPLTDTQYF. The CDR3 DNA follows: TGTGCCAGCAGCCAAGACCCCCTTACAGATACGCAGTATTTT.